Sequencing of this T cell receptor (beta chain) was carried out in a study of cytomegalovirus exposure and HLA in healthy donors. With 60 Vbeta and 13 Jbeta primers, the PCR was carried out. TCRdb's copy holds only in-frame clones and misses some; the assay was immunoSEQ multiplex PCR. Counted here are 150,000 to 250,000 clones, roughly 80% occurring once; the ten biggest clones make up roughly 6%. The CDR3 is 17 amino acids. Trimming took off 6 bases at V and 2 bases at J, with 17 bases between the two ends. Germline V gives CDR1 LNHDA, CDR2 SQIVND (reference sequence). The clonotype was recovered from a woman aged 45-65 years in good health and CMV-seropositive. The V and J genes are TRBV19 and TRBJ2-6; a possible D gene is TRBD1 (7 bases). Sequencing was done on a sample of PBMCs. The CDR3 coding sequence is TGTGCCAGTAGGCGACAGGGAGGCCCTACTGGGGCCAACGTCCTGACTTTC. It specifies CASRRQGGPTGANVLTF.